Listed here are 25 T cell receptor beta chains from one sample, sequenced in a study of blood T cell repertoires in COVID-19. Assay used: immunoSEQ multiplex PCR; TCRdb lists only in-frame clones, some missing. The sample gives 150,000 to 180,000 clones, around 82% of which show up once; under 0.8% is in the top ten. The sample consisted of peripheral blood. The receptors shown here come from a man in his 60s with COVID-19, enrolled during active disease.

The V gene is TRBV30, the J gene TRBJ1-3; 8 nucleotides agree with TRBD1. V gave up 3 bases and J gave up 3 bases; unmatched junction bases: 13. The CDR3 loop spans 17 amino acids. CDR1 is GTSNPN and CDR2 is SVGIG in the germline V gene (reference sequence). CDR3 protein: CAWSPRGLLKFGNTIYF. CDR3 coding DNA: TGTGCCTGGAGCCCCAGGGGGCTACTGAAATTTGGAAACACCATATATTTT.

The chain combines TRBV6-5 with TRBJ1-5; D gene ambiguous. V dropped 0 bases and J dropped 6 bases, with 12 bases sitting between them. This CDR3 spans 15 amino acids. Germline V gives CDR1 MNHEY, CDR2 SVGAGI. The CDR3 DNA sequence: TGTGCCAGCAGTTACTCGCCAGATACGGGTCAGCCCCAGCATTTT. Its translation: CASSYSPDTGQPQHF.

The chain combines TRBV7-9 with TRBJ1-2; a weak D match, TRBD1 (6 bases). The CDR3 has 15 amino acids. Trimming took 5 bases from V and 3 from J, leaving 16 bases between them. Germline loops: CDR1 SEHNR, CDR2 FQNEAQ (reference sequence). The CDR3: CASSKLGGLDYGYTF. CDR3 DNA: TGTGCCAGCAGCAAATTGGGGGGGCTGGACTATGGCTACACCTTC.

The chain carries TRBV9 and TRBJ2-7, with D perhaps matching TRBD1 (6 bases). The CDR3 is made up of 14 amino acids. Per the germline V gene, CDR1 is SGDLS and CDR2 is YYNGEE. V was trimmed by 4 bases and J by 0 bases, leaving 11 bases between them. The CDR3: CASSPRTASYEQYF. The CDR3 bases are TGTGCCAGCAGCCCCCGGACAGCCTCCTACGAGCAGTACTTC.

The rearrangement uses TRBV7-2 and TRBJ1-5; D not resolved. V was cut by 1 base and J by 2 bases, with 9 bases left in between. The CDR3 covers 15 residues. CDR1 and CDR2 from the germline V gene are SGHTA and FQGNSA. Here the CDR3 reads CASSLVAEGNQPQHF. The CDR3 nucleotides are TGTGCCAGCAGCTTAGTGGCTGAGGGCAATCAGCCCCAGCATTTT.

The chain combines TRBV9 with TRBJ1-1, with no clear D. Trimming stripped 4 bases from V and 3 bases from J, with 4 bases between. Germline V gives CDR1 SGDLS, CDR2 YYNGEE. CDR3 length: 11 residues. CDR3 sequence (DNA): TGTGCCAGCAGCCGGGACACTGAAGCTTTCTTT. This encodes CASSRDTEAFF.

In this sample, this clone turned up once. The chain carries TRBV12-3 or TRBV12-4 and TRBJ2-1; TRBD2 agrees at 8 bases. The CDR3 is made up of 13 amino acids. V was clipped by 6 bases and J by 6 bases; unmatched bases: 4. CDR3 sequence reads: CASRLAAANEQFF. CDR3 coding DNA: TGTGCCAGCAGACTAGCGGCCGCCAATGAGCAGTTCTTC.

Here the CDR3 DNA reads TGTGCCACCAGCAGCGGGACAGGTAAATCCCGATATGGCTACACCTTC. Protein sequence: CATSSGTGKSRYGYTF. This chain uses TRBV15 with TRBJ1-2; 8 bases are shared with TRBD1. The CDR3 runs 16 residues. Germline CDR1 reads LNHNV; CDR2 reads YYDKDF (reference sequence). After removal of 3 bases from V and 5 bases from J, the junction contained 11 bases not matched to a gene. Based on the CDR3 plus reference TRBV15 and TRBJ1-2, the full variable domain is DAMVIQNPRYQVTQFGKPVTLSCSQTLNHNVMYWYQQKSSQAPKLLFHYYDKDFNNEADTPDNFQSRRPNTSFCFLDIRSPGLGDTAMYLCATSSGTGKSRYGYTFGSGTRLTVV.

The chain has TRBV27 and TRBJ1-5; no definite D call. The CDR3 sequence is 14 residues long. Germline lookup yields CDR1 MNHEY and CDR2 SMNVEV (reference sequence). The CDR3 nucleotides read TGTGCAGGTCGGCGGGGATTAGCGTATCAGCCCCAGCATTTT. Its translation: CAGRRGLAYQPQHF.

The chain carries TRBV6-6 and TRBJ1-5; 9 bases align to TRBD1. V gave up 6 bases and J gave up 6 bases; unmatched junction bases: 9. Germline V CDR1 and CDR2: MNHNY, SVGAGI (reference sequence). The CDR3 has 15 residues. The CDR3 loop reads CASRKQGAISQPQHF. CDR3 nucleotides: TGTGCCAGCAGAAAACAGGGGGCGATATCTCAGCCCCAGCATTTT.

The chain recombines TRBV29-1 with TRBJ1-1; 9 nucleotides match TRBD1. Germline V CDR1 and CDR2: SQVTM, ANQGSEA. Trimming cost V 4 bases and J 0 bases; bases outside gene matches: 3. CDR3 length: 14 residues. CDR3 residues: CSVVGTGMNTEAFF. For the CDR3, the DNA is TGCAGCGTTGTGGGGACAGGGATGAACACTGAAGCTTTCTTT. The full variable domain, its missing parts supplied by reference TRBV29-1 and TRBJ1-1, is SAVISQKPSRDICQRGTSLTIQCQVDSQVTMMFWYRQQPGQSLTLIATANQGSEATYESGFVIDKFPISRPNLTFSTLTVSNMSPEDSSIYLCSVVGTGMNTEAFFGQGTRLTVV.

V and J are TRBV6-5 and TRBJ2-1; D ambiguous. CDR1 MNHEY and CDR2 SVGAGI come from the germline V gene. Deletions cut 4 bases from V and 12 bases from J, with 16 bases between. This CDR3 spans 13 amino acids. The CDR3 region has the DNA TGTGCCAGCAGTTCCGGTTCGGTACCCCCGCAGTTCTTC. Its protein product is CASSSGSVPPQFF.

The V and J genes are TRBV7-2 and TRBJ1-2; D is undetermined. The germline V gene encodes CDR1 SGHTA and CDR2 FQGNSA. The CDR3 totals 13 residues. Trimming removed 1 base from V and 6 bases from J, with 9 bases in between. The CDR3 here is CASSLVGPDGYTF. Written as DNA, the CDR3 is TGTGCCAGCAGCTTAGTTGGGCCGGATGGCTACACCTTC.

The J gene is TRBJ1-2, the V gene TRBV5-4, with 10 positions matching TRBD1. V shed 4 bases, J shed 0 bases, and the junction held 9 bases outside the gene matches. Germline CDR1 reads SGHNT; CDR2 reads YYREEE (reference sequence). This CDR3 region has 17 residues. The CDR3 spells CASSAGLDRGSNYGYTF. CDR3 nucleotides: TGTGCCAGCAGCGCTGGACTGGACAGGGGGTCTAACTATGGCTACACCTTC.

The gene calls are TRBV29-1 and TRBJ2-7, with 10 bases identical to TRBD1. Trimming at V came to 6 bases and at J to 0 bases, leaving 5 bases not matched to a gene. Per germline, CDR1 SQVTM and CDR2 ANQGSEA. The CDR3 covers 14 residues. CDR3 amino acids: CSVRTGGASYEQYF. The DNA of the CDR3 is TGCAGCGTCCGGACAGGGGGGGCCTCCTACGAGCAGTACTTC.

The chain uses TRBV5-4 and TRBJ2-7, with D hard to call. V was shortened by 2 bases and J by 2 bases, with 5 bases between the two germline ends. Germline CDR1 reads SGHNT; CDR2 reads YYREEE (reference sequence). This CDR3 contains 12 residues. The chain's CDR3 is CASSLNTYEQYF. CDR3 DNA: TGTGCCAGCAGCTTAAACACCTACGAGCAGTACTTC.

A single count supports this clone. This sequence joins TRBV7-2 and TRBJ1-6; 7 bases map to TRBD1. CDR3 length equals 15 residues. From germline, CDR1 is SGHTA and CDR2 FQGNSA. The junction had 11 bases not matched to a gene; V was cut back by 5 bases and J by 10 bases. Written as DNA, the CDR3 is TGTGCCAGCAGCCCCAGGCGACAGGGCGAGTCACCCCTCCACTTT. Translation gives CASSPRRQGESPLHF.

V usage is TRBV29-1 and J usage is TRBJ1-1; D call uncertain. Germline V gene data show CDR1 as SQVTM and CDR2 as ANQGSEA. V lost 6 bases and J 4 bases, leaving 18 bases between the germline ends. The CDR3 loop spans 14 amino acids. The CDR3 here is CSVTAGGFITEAFF. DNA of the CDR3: TGCAGCGTGACCGCGGGCGGGTTTATCACTGAAGCTTTCTTT.

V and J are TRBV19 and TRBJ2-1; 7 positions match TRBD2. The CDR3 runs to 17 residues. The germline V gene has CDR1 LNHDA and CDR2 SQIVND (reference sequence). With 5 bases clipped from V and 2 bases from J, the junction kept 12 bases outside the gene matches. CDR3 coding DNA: TGTGCCAGTAGTCCCAGGAGCCGGGCGGGGGCCTACAATGAGCAGTTCTTC. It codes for CASSPRSRAGAYNEQFF.

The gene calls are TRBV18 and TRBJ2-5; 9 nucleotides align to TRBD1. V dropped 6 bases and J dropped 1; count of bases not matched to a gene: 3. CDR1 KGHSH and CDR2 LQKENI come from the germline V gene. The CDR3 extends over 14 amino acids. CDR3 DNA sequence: TGTGCCAGCTCGTGGACAGGGGCCCAAGAGACCCAGTACTTC. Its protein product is CASSWTGAQETQYF. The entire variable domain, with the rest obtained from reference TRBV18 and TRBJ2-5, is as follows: NAGVMQNPRHLVRRRGQEARLRCSPMKGHSHVYWYRQLPEEGLKFMVYLQKENIIDESGMPKERFSAEFPKEGPSILRIQQVVRGDSAAYFCASSWTGAQETQYFGPGTRLLVL.

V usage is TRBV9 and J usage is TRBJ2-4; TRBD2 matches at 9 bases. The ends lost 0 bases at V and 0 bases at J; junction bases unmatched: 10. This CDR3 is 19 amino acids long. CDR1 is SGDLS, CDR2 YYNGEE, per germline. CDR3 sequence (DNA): TGTGCCAGCAGCGTAGGTCGCGGGGGGGATACCTTAGCCAAAAACATTCAGTACTTC. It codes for CASSVGRGGDTLAKNIQYF.

This chain's CDR3 is CASSLVWNTEAFF. CDR3 in DNA: TGTGCCAGCAGTTTAGTATGGAACACTGAAGCTTTCTTT. The chain employs TRBV12-3 or TRBV12-4 and TRBJ1-1, with unresolved D. This CDR3 region has 13 residues. V lost 1 base and J lost 1, with 4 bases in between.

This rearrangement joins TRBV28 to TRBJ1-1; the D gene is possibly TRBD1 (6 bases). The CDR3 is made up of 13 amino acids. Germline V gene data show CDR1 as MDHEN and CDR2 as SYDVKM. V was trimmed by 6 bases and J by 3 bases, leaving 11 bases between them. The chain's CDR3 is CASRSSGDTEAFF. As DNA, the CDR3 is TGTGCCAGCAGGTCTTCAGGGGACACTGAAGCTTTCTTT.

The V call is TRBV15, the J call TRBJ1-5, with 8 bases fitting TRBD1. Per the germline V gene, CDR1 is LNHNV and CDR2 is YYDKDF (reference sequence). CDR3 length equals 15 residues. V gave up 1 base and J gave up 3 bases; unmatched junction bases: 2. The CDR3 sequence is CATSRGTGNNQPQHF. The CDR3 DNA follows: TGTGCCACCAGCAGAGGGACAGGGAACAATCAGCCCCAGCATTTT.

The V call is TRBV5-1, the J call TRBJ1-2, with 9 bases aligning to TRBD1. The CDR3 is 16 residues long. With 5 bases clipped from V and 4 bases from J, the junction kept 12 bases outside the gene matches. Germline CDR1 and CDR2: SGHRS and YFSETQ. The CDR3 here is CASRTDGQGSSYGYTF. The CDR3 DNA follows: TGCGCCAGCAGGACTGACGGACAGGGGTCTTCCTATGGCTACACCTTC.